These 20 T cell receptor beta chains came from one sample sequenced in a study of blood T cell repertoires in COVID-19. Measured with immunoSEQ multiplex PCR; TCRdb has only the in-frame clones, and not every one. The sample lists some 220,000 clones; roughly 80% were seen once. Sequencing used peripheral blood. These TCRs come from a woman aged 65 to 85 with COVID-19, enrolled during active disease.

The rearrangement joins TRBV5-6 to TRBJ1-3; D is possibly TRBD1 (6 bases). Germline V gene data show CDR1 as SGHDT and CDR2 as YYEEEE. The CDR3 runs 15 residues. Between the trimmed V and J ends, which lost 1 base and 4 bases, there was a span of 12 bases. The CDR3 coding sequence is TGTGCCAGCAGCTTGTTAGGGGGAGCAGGAAACACCATATATTTT. It encodes CASSLLGGAGNTIYF.

V is TRBV10-1 and J is TRBJ2-3; D might be TRBD2 (5 bases). The V end lost 3 bases, the J end lost 7 bases, and 11 bases lay between the germline ends. This CDR3 spans 13 amino acids. Germline V gives CDR1 WNHNN, CDR2 SYGVQD (reference sequence). CDR3 loop: CASSEYDYNTQYF. In DNA form, the CDR3 reads TGCGCCAGCAGTGAATATGACTATAATACGCAGTATTTT.

This CDR3 reads CAIRDGLAGTYEQYF. The CDR3 bases are TGTGCCATCAGAGACGGACTAGCGGGAACCTACGAGCAGTACTTC. V is TRBV10-3 and J is TRBJ2-7; TRBD2 matches 12 bases. Per the germline V gene, CDR1 is ENHRY and CDR2 is SYGVKD. CDR3 length: 15 residues. V lost 6 bases and J lost 2; bases outside the gene matches: 5.

This chain links TRBV18 with TRBJ2-7; 10 bases align to TRBD2. Germline V gives CDR1 KGHSH, CDR2 LQKENI. The CDR3 loop spans 15 amino acids. V was clipped by 2 bases and J by 4 bases; unmatched bases: 5. The CDR3 reads CASSPSSGRGYEQYF. CDR3 DNA sequence: TGTGCCAGCTCACCATCCAGCGGGAGGGGTTACGAGCAGTACTTC.

This sequence joins TRBV19 and TRBJ2-2, with 9 bases aligning to TRBD2. Germline values: CDR1 LNHDA, CDR2 SQIVND (reference sequence). CDR3 length equals 15 residues. V gave up 2 bases and J gave up 6 bases; unmatched junction bases: 4. CDR3 sequence reads: CASSISAGGPGELFF. The CDR3 DNA reads as TGTGCCAGTAGTATATCAGCGGGAGGTCCCGGGGAGCTGTTTTTT.

CDR3 nucleotides: TGTGCCAGTAGCAACCCTCGGGACAGTTCTTTTTATGGCTACACCTTC. This gives the protein CASSNPRDSSFYGYTF. The genes are TRBV19 and TRBJ1-2; 7 bases are a match to TRBD1. The length of the CDR3 is 16 residues. Germline CDR1 LNHDA, CDR2 SQIVND (reference sequence). With 6 bases clipped from V and 5 bases from J, the junction kept 15 bases outside the gene matches.

The chain employs TRBV30 and TRBJ1-1, with D maybe TRBD1 (6 bases). V shed 5 bases and J shed 9 bases, with 22 bases lying between them. This CDR3 has 14 residues. Germline-derived CDR1 and CDR2 are GTSNPN and SVGIG (reference sequence). The CDR3 loop is CAWGGAKRDGKAFF. As DNA, the CDR3 is TGTGCCTGGGGGGGGGCCAAACGGGACGGTAAAGCTTTCTTT.

J is TRBJ1-5 and V is TRBV7-6; 7 bases fit TRBD1. CDR1 SGHVS and CDR2 FNYEAQ come from the germline V gene. This CDR3 contains 15 residues. Losses at the gene ends were 5 bases for V and 1 base for J; bases not matched to a gene: 5. CDR3 loop: CASSTRQGSNQPQHF. The CDR3 nucleotides read TGTGCCAGCAGCACCCGACAGGGAAGCAATCAGCCCCAGCATTTT.

The rearrangement links TRBV3-1 (or the pseudogene TRBV3-2) to TRBJ2-1; TRBD2 matches 10 bases. V shed 1 base and J 9 bases; nucleotides not matched to a gene: 12. CDR1 and CDR2 (germline): LGHDT, YNNKEL (reference sequence). The CDR3 consists of 17 residues. CDR3 DNA: TGTGCCAGCAGCCAAGGGGCCAGCGGGAGGGCCTCAGGTGAGCAGTTCTTC. This gives the protein CASSQGASGRASGEQFF.

The chain carries TRBV29-1 and TRBJ2-5; D uncertain. This CDR3 is 15 amino acids long. The V gene lost 0 bases and the J gene lost 5 bases, with 16 bases spanning the gap. The V gene's germline CDR1 is SQVTM and CDR2 ANQGSEA. The CDR3 loop reads CSVEERSGDLETQYF. The CDR3 DNA reads TGCAGCGTTGAAGAAAGGTCAGGCGATTTGGAGACCCAGTACTTC.

The chain combines TRBV3-1 (or the pseudogene TRBV3-2) with TRBJ1-2, with D unresolved. Germline-derived CDR1 and CDR2 are LGHDT and YNNKEL (reference sequence). The V and J ends lost 0 bases and 10 bases respectively, with 15 bases between them. There are 14 residues in the CDR3. For the CDR3, the DNA is TGTGCCAGCAGCCAAGAGGGCAGGTCGCTGGTCTACACCTTC. This gives the protein CASSQEGRSLVYTF.

The chain couples TRBV6-5 to TRBJ1-2; TRBD1 might be the D (5 bases). Trimming cost V 2 bases and J 6 bases, with 19 bases left between them. Per the germline V gene, CDR1 is MNHEY and CDR2 is SVGAGI. The CDR3 runs 16 residues. The CDR3 is CASSYGARQGIHGYTF. The CDR3 DNA reads TGTGCCAGCAGTTACGGTGCAAGGCAGGGAATCCATGGCTACACCTTC.

This sequence joins TRBV10-3 and TRBJ1-1; 7 nucleotides agree with TRBD1. This CDR3 comprises 13 residues. Germline V gives CDR1 ENHRY, CDR2 SYGVKD. V lost 6 bases and J lost 4; bases outside the gene matches: 5. CDR3 bases: TGTGCCATCAGCTTGAGACAGGGCACTGAAGCTTTCTTT. It is translated as CAISLRQGTEAFF.

The V and J genes are TRBV27 and TRBJ2-1; 8 positions agree with TRBD2. With V trimmed by 2 bases and J by 1 base, 1 base remained unmatched. This CDR3 contains 15 residues. The V gene's germline CDR1 is MNHEY and CDR2 SMNVEV (reference sequence). The CDR3 DNA reads as TGTGCCAGCAGTTTACAGCGGGGGTCCTACAATGAGCAGTTCTTC. This codes for CASSLQRGSYNEQFF.

This clone was counted a few times. This chain links TRBV19 with TRBJ2-1, with TRBD2 as a possible D gene (5 bases). From germline, CDR1 is LNHDA and CDR2 SQIVND (reference sequence). Trimming left V 4 bases short and J 12 bases short, with 10 bases between. There are 11 residues in the CDR3. The CDR3 loop reads CASSTERSQFF. As DNA, the CDR3 is TGTGCCAGTAGTACTGAGCGGTCGCAGTTCTTC.

The chain recombines TRBV15 with TRBJ2-3; TRBD2 aligns across 13 bases. This CDR3 region has 17 residues. Losses at the gene ends were 1 base for V and 4 bases for J; bases not matched to a gene: 5. Germline V CDR1 and CDR2: LNHNV, YYDKDF (reference sequence). CDR3 region: CATSRATSGRSPDTQYF. In DNA form, the CDR3 reads TGTGCCACCAGCAGAGCGACTAGCGGGAGGAGCCCAGATACGCAGTATTTT. The whole variable domain, remainder taken from reference TRBV15 and TRBJ2-3, is DAMVIQNPRYQVTQFGKPVTLSCSQTLNHNVMYWYQQKSSQAPKLLFHYYDKDFNNEADTPDNFQSRRPNTSFCFLDIRSPGLGDTAMYLCATSRATSGRSPDTQYFGPGTRLTVL.

There are a few counts of this clone. The chain is built from TRBV6-5 and TRBJ1-4; D is unclear. The CDR3 sequence is 12 residues long. V dropped 5 bases and J dropped 4 bases, with 5 bases sitting between them. Per germline, CDR1 MNHEY and CDR2 SVGAGI. In DNA, the CDR3 is TGTGCCAGCAGTCCAGTTAATGAAAAACTGTTTTTT. It translates to CASSPVNEKLFF.

This chain uses TRBV5-1 with TRBJ2-7; TRBD2 might be the D (5 bases). The CDR3 has 14 residues. Germline V gene sequence: CDR1 SGHRS, CDR2 YFSETQ. Between the trimmed V and J ends, which lost 1 base and 6 bases, there was a span of 14 bases. The CDR3 DNA follows: TGCGCCAGCAGCTTGTCTGGGAGTCGGGGCGAGCAGTACTTC. Residues: CASSLSGSRGEQYF.

CDR3 DNA: TGCGCCAGCAGCTTGGGACAGGGGCCCACAGATACGCAGTATTTT. Protein product: CASSLGQGPTDTQYF. V and J are TRBV5-1 and TRBJ2-3, with TRBD1 matching 8 bases. CDR1 and CDR2 from the germline V gene are SGHRS and YFSETQ. The J segment lost 2 bases and the V segment lost 0 bases, leaving 2 bases of the junction unmatched. This CDR3 is 15 amino acids long. The full variable domain, its missing parts supplied by reference TRBV5-1 and TRBJ2-3, is KAGVTQTPRYLIKTRGQQVTLSCSPISGHRSVSWYQQTPGQGLQFLFEYFSETQRNKGNFPGRFSGRQFSNSRSEMNVSTLELGDSALYLCASSLGQGPTDTQYFGPGTRLTVL.

J is TRBJ2-2 and V is TRBV29-1; a weak D match, TRBD1 (6 bases). In germline, CDR1 is SQVTM, CDR2 ANQGSEA. The CDR3 covers 14 residues. V was trimmed by 4 bases and J by 3 bases, leaving 12 bases between them. CDR3 amino acids: CSVARGGDTGELFF. The CDR3 DNA reads TGCAGCGTTGCCAGAGGGGGAGACACCGGGGAGCTGTTTTTT.